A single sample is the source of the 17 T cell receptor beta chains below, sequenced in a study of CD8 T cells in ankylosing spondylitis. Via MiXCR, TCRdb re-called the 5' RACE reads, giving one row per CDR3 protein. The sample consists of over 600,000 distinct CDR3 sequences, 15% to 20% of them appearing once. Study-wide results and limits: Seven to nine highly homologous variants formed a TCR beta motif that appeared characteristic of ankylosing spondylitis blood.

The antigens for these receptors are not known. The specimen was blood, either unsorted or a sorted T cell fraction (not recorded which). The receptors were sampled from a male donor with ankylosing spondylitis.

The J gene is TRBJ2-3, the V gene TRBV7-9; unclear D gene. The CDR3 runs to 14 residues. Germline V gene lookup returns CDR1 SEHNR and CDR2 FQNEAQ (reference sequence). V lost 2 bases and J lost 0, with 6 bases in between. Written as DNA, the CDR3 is TGTGCCAGCAGCTTACGGCCTAGCACAGATACGCAGTATTTT. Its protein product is CASSLRPSTDTQYF.

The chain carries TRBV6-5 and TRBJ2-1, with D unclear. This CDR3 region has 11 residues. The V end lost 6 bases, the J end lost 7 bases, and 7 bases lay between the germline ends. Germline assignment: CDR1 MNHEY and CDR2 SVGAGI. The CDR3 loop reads CASSRWNEQFF. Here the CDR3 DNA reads TGTGCCAGCAGCAGGTGGAATGAGCAGTTCTTC.

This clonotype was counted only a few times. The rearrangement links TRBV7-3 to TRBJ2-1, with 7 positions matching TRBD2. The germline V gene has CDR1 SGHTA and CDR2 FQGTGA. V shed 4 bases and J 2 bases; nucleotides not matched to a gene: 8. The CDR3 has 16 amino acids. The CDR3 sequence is CASSSTSAGAYNEQFF. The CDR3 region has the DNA TGTGCCAGCAGCTCAACTAGCGCTGGAGCCTACAATGAGCAGTTCTTC.

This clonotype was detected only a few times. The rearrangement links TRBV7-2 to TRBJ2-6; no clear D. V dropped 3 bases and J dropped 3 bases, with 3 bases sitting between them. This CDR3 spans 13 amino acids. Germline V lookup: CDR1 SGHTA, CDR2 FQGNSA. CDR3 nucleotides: TGTGCCAGCAGCTTTGTTGGGGCCAACGTCCTGACTTTC. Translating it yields CASSFVGANVLTF.

The CDR3 loop reads CASSAPGLGRTGELFF. The CDR3 DNA sequence: TGTGCCAGCAGCGCCCCGGGACTAGGGCGCACCGGGGAGCTGTTTTTT. V is TRBV12-3 or TRBV12-4 and J is TRBJ2-2, with 8 nucleotides matching TRBD2. This CDR3 contains 16 residues. V was pared by 6 bases and J by 4 bases, with 10 bases of the junction left unmatched.

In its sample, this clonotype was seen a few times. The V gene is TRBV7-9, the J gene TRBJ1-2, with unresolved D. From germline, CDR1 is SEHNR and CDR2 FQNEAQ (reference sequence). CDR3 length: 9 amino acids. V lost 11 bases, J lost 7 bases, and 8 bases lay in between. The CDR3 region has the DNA TGTGCCTACGAGGCTGGCTACACCTTC. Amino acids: CAYEAGYTF.

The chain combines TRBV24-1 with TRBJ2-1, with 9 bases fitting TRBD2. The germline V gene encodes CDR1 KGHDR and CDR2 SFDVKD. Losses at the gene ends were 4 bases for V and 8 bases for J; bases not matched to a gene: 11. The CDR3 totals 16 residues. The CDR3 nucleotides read TGTGCCACCAGTGACCCCAGCGCGGGAGGGCCTCATGAGCAGTTCTTC. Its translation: CATSDPSAGGPHEQFF.

In DNA, the CDR3 is TGCGCCAGCAGCCAAGGCTCCAGCGGCGGAGAGACCCAGTACTTC. This encodes CASSQGSSGGETQYF. The chain combines TRBV4-3 with TRBJ2-5; perhaps TRBD2 as D (5 bases). CDR3 length: 15 residues. The germline CDR1 and CDR2 sequences are LGHNA and YSLEER. V lost 1 base and J lost 4, with 13 bases in between.

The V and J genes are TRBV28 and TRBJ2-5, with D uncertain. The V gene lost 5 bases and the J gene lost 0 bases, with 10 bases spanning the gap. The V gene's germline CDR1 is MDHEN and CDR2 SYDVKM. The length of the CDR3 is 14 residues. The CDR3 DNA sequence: TGTGCCAGCAGTCTTGGGCACTACCAAGAGACCCAGTACTTC. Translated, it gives CASSLGHYQETQYF.

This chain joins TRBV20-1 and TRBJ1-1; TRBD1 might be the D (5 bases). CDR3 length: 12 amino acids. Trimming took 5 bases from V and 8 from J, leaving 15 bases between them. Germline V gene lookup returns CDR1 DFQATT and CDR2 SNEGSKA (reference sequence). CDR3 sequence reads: CSALDRTREAFF. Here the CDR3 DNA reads TGCAGTGCTCTAGACAGAACACGAGAAGCTTTCTTT.

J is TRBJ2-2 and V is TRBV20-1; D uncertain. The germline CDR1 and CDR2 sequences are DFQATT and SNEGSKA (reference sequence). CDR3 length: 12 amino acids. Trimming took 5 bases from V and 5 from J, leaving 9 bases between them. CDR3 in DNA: TGCAGTGCTTCTCCTCATACCGGGGAGCTGTTTTTT. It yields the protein CSASPHTGELFF.

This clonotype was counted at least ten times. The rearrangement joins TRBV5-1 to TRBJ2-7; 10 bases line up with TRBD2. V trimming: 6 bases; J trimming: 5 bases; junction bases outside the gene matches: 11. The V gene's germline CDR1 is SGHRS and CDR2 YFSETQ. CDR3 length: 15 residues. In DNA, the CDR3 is TGCGCCAGCACATCAGCGGGAGGGCCTATGGACGAGCAGTACTTC. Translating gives CASTSAGGPMDEQYF.

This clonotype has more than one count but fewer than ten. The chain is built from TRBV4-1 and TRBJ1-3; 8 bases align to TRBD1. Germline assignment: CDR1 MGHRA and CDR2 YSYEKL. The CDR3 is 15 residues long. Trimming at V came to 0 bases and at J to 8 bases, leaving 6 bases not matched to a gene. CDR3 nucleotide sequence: TGCGCCAGCAGCCAAGATCACAGGGGGACTGACACCATATATTTT. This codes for CASSQDHRGTDTIYF.

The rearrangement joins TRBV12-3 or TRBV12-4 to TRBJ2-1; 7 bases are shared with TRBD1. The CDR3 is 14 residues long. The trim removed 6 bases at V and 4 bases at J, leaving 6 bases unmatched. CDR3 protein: CASSDRVGYNEQFF. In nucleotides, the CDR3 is TGTGCCAGCAGCGACAGGGTAGGGTACAATGAGCAGTTCTTC.

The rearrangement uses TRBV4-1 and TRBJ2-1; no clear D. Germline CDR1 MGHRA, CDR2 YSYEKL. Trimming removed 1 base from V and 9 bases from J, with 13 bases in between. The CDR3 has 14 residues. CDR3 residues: CASSQGLLLAEQFF. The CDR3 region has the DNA TGCGCCAGCAGCCAAGGCCTCTTATTAGCTGAGCAGTTCTTC.

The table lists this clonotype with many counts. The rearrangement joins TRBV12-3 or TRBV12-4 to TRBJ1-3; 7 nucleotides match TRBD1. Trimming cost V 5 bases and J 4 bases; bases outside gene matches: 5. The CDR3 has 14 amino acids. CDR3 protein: CASSTTGLGNTIYF. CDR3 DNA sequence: TGTGCCAGCAGTACGACAGGGCTGGGAAACACCATATATTTT.

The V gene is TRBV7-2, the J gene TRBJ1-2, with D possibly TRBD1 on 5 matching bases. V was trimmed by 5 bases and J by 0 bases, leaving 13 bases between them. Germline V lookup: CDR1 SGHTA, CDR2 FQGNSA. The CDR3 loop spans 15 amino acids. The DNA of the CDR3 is TGTGCCAGCAGCCCCCATCCGACAGCTAACTATGGCTACACCTTC. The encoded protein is CASSPHPTANYGYTF. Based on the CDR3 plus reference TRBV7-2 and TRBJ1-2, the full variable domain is GAGVSQSPSNKVTEKGKDVELRCDPISGHTALYWYRQSLGQGLEFLIYFQGNSAPDKSGLPSDRFSAERTGGSVSTLTIQRTQQEDSAVYLCASSPHPTANYGYTFGSGTRLTVV.